The T cell receptor beta chain under discussion was sequenced for a study of T-cell reconstitution after alpha-beta-depleted transplantation in children. There are 16 residues in the CDR3. Germline trimming cut 6 bases from V and 6 bases from J; bases unmatched to any gene: 14. The V gene's germline CDR1 is SQVTM and CDR2 ANQGSEA. Ten or more counts support this clonotype. Its specificity is unknown. General study results and limits: One year post-transplant, T-cell counts and diversity were largely derived from T cells produced anew. Elevated TCRbeta diversity at day 60 was traced, in some patients, to surviving recipient T cells and thymic progenitors.

Researchers prepared the TCRbeta library using unique molecular identifiers, the study reports. MiXCR was run by TCRdb on the PCR reads, yielding one entry per CDR3 protein. This table has about 200,000 distinct CDR3 sequences, 5% to 7.5% appearing once. The sample consisted of PBMCs, taken before TCRalphabeta/CD19-depleted stem cell transplant. The clonotype originates from a girl in the first two years of life with combined immunodeficiency, due to receive a stem cell transplant. The rearrangement links TRBV29-1 to TRBJ2-1; 10 bases agree with TRBD1. The CDR3 DNA follows: TGCAGCGTGCAGACCCTCCGGACAGGGGGGTCCAATGAGCAGTTCTTC. This gives the protein CSVQTLRTGGSNEQFF.